The T cell receptor (beta chain) described here comes from a study of shared clonotypes between healthy human individuals. Study findings and constraints: Sampling involved blood alone; tissue repertoires likely differ.

Germline V CDR1 and CDR2: SGHTA, FQGNSA. CDR3 length: 13 amino acids. Genomic DNA belonging to each subset was distributed in equal measure over several immunoSEQ plates. Produced via immunoSEQ multiplex PCR; TCRdb's table is partial and in-frame only. The sample records millions of clones, around 94% being singletons. A note on this clone: The antigen is not known. A junction end diverges from the germline sequence, so it may reflect a read error.

This sequence originates from a man aged 18-30 years in good health. The chain uses TRBV7-2 and TRBJ2-7, with D tentatively TRBD2 (5 bases). Input material: naive CD4+ T cells sorted from blood. As for subset: CD45RA+ positively selected. The CDR3 DNA is TGTGCCAGCAGCCTAGCCCGCGGCCACGAGCAGTACTTC. Translated, it gives CASSLARGHEQYF.